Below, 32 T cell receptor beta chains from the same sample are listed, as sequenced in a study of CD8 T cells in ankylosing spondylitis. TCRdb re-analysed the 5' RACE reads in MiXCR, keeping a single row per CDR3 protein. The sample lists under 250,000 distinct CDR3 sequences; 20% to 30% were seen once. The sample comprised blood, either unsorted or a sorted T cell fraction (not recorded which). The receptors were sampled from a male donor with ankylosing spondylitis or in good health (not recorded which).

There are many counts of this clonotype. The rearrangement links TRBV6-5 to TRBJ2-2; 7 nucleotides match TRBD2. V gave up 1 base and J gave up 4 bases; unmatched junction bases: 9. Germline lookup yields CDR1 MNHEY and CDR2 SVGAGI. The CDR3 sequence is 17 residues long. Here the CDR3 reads CASSYFREALRTGELFF. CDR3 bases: TGTGCCAGCAGTTACTTTCGGGAGGCCCTTCGCACCGGGGAGCTGTTTTTT.

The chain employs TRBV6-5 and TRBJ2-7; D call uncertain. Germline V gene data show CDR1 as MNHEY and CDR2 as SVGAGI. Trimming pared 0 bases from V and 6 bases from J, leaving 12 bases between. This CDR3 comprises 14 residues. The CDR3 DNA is TGTGCCAGCAGTTACTCGAGTATGGCCGGCGAGCAGTACTTC. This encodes CASSYSSMAGEQYF.

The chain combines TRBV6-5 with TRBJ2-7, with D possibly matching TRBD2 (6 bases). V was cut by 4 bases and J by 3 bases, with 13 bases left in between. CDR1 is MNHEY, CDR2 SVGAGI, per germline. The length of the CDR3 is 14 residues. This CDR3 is CASSFSGGDYEQYF. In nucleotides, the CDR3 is TGTGCCAGCAGTTTTAGCGGAGGGGACTACGAGCAGTACTTC.

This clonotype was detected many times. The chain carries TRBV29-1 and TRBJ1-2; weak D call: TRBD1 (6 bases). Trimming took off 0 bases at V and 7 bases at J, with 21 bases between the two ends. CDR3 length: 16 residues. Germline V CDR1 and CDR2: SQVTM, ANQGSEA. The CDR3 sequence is CSVEDGGRGNLFGYTF. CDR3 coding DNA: TGCAGCGTTGAAGATGGGGGGCGGGGGAACTTGTTTGGCTACACCTTC. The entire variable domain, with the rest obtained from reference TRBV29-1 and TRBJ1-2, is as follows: SAVISQKPSRDICQRGTSLTIQCQVDSQVTMMFWYRQQPGQSLTLIATANQGSEATYESGFVIDKFPISRPNLTFSTLTVSNMSPEDSSIYLCSVEDGGRGNLFGYTFGSGTRLTVV.

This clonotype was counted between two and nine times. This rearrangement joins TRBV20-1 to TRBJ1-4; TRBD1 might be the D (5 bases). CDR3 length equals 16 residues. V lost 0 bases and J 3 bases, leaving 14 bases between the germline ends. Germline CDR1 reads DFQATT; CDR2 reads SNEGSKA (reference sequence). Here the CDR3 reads CSARDSGAAANEKLFF. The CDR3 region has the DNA TGCAGTGCTAGAGATAGTGGGGCGGCGGCTAATGAAAAACTGTTTTTT.

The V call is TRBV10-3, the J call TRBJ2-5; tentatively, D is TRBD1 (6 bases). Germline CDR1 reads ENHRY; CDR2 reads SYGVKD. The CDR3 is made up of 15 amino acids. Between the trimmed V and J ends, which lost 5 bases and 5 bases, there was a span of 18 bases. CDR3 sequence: CAISPGTQIRETQYF. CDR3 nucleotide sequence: TGTGCCATCAGTCCCGGGACACAAATTAGGGAGACCCAGTACTTC.

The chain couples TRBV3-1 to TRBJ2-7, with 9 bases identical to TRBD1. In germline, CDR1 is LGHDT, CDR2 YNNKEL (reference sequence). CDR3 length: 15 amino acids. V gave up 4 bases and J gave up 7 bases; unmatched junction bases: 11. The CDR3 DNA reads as TGTGCCAGCAGCCGCAAGACCGGGACAGGGAGTGAGCAGTACTTC. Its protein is CASSRKTGTGSEQYF.

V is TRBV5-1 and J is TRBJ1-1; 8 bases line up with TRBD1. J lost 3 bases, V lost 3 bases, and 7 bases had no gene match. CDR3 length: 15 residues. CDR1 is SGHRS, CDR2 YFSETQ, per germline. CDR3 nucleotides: TGCGCCAGCAGCTCCCCGACAGGGGTGGACACTGAAGCTTTCTTT. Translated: CASSSPTGVDTEAFF.

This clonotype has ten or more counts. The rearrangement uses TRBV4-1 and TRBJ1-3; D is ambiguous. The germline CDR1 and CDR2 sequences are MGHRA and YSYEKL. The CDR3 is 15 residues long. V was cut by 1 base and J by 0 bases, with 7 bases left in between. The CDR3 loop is CASSQGSSSGNTIYF. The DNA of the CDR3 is TGCGCCAGCAGCCAAGGAAGCAGCTCTGGAAACACCATATATTTT.

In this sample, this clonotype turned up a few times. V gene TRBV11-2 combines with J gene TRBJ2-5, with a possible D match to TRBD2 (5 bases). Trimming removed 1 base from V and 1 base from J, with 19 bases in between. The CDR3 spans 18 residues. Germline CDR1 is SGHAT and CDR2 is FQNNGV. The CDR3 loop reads CASSLVGWRVKTQETQYF. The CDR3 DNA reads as TGTGCCAGCAGCTTAGTGGGCTGGCGGGTAAAAACCCAAGAGACCCAGTACTTC.

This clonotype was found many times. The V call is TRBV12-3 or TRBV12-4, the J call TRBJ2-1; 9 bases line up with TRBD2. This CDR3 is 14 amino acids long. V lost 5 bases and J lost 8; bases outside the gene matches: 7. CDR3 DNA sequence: TGTGCCAGCAGTCTTAGCGGGAGAGGGGATGAGCAGTTCTTC. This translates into CASSLSGRGDEQFF.

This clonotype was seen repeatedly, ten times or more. CDR3 in amino acids: CASSLSGTQQYF. CDR3 sequence (DNA): TGTGCCAGCAGCCTTAGCGGGACCCAGCAGTACTTC. The V and J genes are TRBV12-3 or TRBV12-4 and TRBJ2-7; 8 bases agree with TRBD2. The CDR3 totals 12 residues. J was trimmed by 8 bases and V by 6 bases; bases with no gene match: 6.

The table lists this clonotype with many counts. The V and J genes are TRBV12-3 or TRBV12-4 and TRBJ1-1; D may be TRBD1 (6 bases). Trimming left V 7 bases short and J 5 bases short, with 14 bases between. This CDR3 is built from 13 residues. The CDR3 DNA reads TGTGCCAGCACCCGACAGGTGGTAACTGAAGCTTTCTTT. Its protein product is CASTRQVVTEAFF.

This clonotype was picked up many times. DNA for the CDR3: TGCAGTGCCCTAGGTGGGGAGGCTGGGGCCAACGTCCTGACTTTC. Translated: CSALGGEAGANVLTF. The chain employs TRBV20-1 and TRBJ2-6; possibly TRBD2 for D (6 bases). Trimming pared 6 bases from V and 2 bases from J, leaving 14 bases between. CDR3 length equals 15 residues. CDR1 DFQATT and CDR2 SNEGSKA come from the germline V gene (reference sequence).

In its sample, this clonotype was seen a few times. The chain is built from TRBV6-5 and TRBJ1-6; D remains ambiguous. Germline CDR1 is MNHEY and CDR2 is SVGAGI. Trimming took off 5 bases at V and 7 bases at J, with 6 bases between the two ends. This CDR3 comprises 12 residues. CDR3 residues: CASSMYNSPLHF. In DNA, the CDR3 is TGTGCCAGCAGTATGTACAATTCACCCCTCCACTTT.

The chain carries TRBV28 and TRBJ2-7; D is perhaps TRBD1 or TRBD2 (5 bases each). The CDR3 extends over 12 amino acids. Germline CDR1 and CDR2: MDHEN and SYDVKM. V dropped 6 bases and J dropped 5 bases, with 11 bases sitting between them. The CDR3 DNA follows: TGTGCCAGCAGGGAGAGGGACGACGAGCAGTACTTC. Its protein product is CASRERDDEQYF. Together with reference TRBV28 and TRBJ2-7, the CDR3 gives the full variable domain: DVKVTQSSRYLVKRTGEKVFLECVQDMDHENMFWYRQDPGLGLRLIYFSYDVKMKEKGDIPEGYSVSREKKERFSLILESASTNQTSMYLCASRERDDEQYFGPGTRLTVT.

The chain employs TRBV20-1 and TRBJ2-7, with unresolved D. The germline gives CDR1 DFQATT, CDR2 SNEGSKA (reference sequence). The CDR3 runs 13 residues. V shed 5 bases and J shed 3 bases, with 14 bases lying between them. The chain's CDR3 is CSARMGNFYEQYF. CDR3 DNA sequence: TGCAGTGCTCGCATGGGGAACTTCTACGAGCAGTACTTC.

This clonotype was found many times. CDR3 residues: CSAKVSGISYEQYF. The CDR3, as DNA: TGCAGTGCTAAAGTCAGCGGTATATCCTACGAGCAGTACTTC. This chain links TRBV20-1 with TRBJ2-7, with D perhaps matching TRBD2 (5 bases). V shed 4 bases and J shed 1 base, with 14 bases lying between them. Germline loops: CDR1 DFQATT, CDR2 SNEGSKA (reference sequence). CDR3 size: 14 residues.

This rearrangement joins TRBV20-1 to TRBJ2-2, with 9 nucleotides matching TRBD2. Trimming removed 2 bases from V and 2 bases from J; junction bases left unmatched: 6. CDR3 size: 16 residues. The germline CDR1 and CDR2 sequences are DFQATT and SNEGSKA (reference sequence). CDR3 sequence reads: CSARPAGGVNTGELFF. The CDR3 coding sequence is TGCAGTGCTAGACCAGCGGGAGGCGTTAACACCGGGGAGCTGTTTTTT.

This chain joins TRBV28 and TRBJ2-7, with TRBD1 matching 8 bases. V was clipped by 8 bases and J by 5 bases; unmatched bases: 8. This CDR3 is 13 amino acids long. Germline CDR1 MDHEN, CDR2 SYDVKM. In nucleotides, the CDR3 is TGTGCCAGCGGACGGACAGGGATCGACGAGCAGTACTTC. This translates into CASGRTGIDEQYF.

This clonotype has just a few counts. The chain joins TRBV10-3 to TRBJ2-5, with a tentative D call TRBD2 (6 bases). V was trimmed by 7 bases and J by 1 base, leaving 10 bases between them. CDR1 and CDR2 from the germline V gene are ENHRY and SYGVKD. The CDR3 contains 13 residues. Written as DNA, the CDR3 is TGTGCCATCACGGAGCGGGCCCAAGAGACCCAGTACTTC. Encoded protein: CAITERAQETQYF.

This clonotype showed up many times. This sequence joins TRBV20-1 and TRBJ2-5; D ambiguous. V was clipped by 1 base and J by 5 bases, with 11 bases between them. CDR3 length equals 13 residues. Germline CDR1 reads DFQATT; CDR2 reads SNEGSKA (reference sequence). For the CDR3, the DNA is TGCAGTGCTAGAGGTGGTAGTTTGGAGACCCAGTACTTC. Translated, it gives CSARGGSLETQYF.

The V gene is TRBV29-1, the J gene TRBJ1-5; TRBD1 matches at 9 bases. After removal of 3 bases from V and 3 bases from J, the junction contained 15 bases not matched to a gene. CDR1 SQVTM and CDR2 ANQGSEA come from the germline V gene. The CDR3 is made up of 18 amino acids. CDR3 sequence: CSVDESAGQGWNNQPQHF. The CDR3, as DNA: TGCAGCGTTGATGAATCTGCTGGACAGGGGTGGAACAATCAGCCCCAGCATTTT.

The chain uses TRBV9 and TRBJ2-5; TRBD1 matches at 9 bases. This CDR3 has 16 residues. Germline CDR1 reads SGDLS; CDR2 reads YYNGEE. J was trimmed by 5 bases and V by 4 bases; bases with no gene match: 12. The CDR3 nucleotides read TGTGCCAGCAGCCCCCAGGACAGGGGTGGTTCGGAGACCCAGTACTTC. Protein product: CASSPQDRGGSETQYF.

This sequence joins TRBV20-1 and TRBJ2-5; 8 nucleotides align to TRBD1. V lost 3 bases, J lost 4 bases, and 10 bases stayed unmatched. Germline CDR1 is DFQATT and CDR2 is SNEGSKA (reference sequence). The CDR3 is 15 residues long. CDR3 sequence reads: CSAREVTGVPETQYF. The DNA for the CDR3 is TGCAGTGCTAGGGAGGTGACAGGGGTCCCAGAGACCCAGTACTTC.

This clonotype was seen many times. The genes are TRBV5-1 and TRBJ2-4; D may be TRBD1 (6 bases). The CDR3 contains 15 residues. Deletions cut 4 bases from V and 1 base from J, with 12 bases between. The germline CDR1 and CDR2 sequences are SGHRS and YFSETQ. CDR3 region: CASSRGQGAKNIQYF. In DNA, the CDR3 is TGCGCCAGCAGCCGTGGTCAGGGGGCCAAAAACATTCAGTACTTC. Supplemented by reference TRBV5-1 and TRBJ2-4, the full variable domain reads KAGVTQTPRYLIKTRGQQVTLSCSPISGHRSVSWYQQTPGQGLQFLFEYFSETQRNKGNFPGRFSGRQFSNSRSEMNVSTLELGDSALYLCASSRGQGAKNIQYFGAGTRLSVL.

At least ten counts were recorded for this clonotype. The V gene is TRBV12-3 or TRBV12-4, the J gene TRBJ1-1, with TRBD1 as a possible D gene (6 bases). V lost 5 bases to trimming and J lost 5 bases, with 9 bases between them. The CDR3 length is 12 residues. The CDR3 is CASSTGRTEAFF. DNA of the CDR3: TGTGCCAGCAGTACAGGGCGGACTGAAGCTTTCTTT.

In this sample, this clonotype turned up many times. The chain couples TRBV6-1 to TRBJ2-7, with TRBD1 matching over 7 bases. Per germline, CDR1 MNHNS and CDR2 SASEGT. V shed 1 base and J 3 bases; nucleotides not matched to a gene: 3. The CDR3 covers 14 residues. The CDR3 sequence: CASSEGNRGYEQYF. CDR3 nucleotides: TGTGCCAGCAGTGAAGGAAACAGGGGCTACGAGCAGTACTTC.

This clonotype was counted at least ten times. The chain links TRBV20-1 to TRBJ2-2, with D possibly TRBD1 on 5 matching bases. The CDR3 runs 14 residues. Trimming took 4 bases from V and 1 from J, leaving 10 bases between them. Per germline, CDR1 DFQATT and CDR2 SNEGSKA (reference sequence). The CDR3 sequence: CSAILGLNTGELFF. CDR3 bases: TGCAGTGCTATTTTGGGGCTGAACACCGGGGAGCTGTTTTTT.

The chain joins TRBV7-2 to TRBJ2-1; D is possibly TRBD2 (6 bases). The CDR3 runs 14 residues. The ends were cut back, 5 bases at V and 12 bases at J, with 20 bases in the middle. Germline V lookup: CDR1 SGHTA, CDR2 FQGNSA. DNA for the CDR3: TGTGCCAGCAGCCCTACGACTAAGCCGCGGGGGCAGTTCTTC. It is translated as CASSPTTKPRGQFF.

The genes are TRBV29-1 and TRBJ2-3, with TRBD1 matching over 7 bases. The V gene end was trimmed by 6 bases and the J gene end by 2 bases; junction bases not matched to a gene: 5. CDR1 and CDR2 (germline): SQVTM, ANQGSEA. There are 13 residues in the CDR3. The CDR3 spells CSVDDRATDTQYF. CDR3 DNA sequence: TGCAGCGTCGACGACAGGGCCACAGATACGCAGTATTTT.

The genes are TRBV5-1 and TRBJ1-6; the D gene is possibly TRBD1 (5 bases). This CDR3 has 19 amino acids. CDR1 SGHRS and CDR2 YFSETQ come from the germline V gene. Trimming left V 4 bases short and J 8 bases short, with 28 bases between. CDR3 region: CASSPGRSLKIVGHSPLHF. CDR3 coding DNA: TGCGCCAGCAGCCCCGGTAGAAGCTTGAAAATCGTGGGACATTCACCCCTCCACTTT.